The 15 T cell receptor beta chains given below trace back to one sample, sequenced in a study of identical twins. Via MiXCR, TCRdb re-called the 5' RACE reads, giving one row per CDR3 protein. Found here are 300,000 to 400,000 distinct CDR3 sequences, roughly an eighth of them singletons; the top ten hold 6% to 9%. The sample was also linked to a second study, of yellow fever vaccine responses in identical twins.

Sequencing was done on a sample of CD8+ T cells sorted from blood. These receptors were collected from a woman aged 18-29 years in good health.

In its sample, this clonotype was seen many times. This sequence joins TRBV5-1 and TRBJ2-7, with D possibly matching TRBD2 (6 bases). Germline CDR1 reads SGHRS; CDR2 reads YFSETQ. Trimming took 4 bases from V and 1 from J, leaving 12 bases between them. The CDR3 runs 14 residues. CDR3 DNA sequence: TGCGCCAGCAGCCCAGCGGGTTGGTCCTACGAGCAGTACTTC. Protein sequence: CASSPAGWSYEQYF.

The sample holds a few counts of this clonotype. The chain combines TRBV7-6 with TRBJ2-3, with D possibly called TRBD1 or TRBD2 (5 bases each). V lost 4 bases to trimming and J lost 2 bases, with 10 bases between them. The CDR3 consists of 14 residues. Germline CDR1 is SGHVS and CDR2 is FNYEAQ. The CDR3 sequence: CASSWDGHTDTQYF. The CDR3, as DNA: TGTGCCAGCAGCTGGGACGGACACACAGATACGCAGTATTTT. The full variable domain, in which reference TRBV7-6 and TRBJ2-3 provide the parts outside the CDR3, is GAGVSQSPRYKVTKRGQDVALRCDPISGHVSLYWYRQALGQGPEFLTYFNYEAQQDKSGLPNDRFSAERPEGSISTLTIQRTEQRDSAMYRCASSWDGHTDTQYFGPGTRLTVL.

In its sample, this clonotype was seen a few times. The V and J genes are TRBV2 and TRBJ2-7; D is undetermined. The CDR3 loop spans 12 amino acids. With 0 bases removed from V and 2 bases from J, the gap between germline ends came to 2 bases. Germline V gene sequence: CDR1 SNHLY, CDR2 FYNNEI. The CDR3 protein is CASSEAAYEQYV. The DNA for the CDR3 is TGTGCCAGCAGTGAAGCCGCCTACGAGCAGTACGTC.

J is TRBJ1-4 and V is TRBV11-2; D is possibly TRBD1 (5 bases). Germline CDR1 is SGHAT and CDR2 is FQNNGV. This CDR3 region has 13 residues. V shed 7 bases and J shed 5 bases, with 11 bases lying between them. In DNA, the CDR3 is TGTGCCAGCACCGCAGGGTGGAATGAAAAACTGTTTTTT. It encodes CASTAGWNEKLFF.

This clonotype was observed a few times. The chain joins TRBV25-1 to TRBJ2-2; 11 bases line up with TRBD2. Germline-derived CDR1 and CDR2 are MGHDK and SYGVNS. CDR3 size: 17 residues. V was clipped by 1 base and J by 5 bases; unmatched bases: 6. The chain's CDR3 is CASSEFSGGARTGELFF. In nucleotides, the CDR3 is TGTGCCAGCAGTGAATTTAGCGGGGGGGCGAGAACCGGGGAGCTGTTTTTT.

The chain joins TRBV6-2 or TRBV6-3 to TRBJ2-3; TRBD2 is a possible D gene (5 bases). The V end lost 10 bases, the J end lost 0 bases, and 14 bases lay between the germline ends. CDR3 length: 14 residues. In germline, CDR1 is MNHEY, CDR2 SVGEGT. CDR3 bases: TGTGCCACACTAGGGTGGTCTAGCACAGATACGCAGTATTTT. Amino acids: CATLGWSSTDTQYF.

The V call is TRBV28, the J call TRBJ2-5; 7 bases are shared with TRBD2. The CDR3 has 15 residues. After removal of 6 bases from V and 5 bases from J, the junction contained 12 bases not matched to a gene. The germline V gene has CDR1 MDHEN and CDR2 SYDVKM. The CDR3 DNA reads as TGTGCCAGCAGGGGTGGACTAGGAGAAACTGAGACCCAGTACTTC. It specifies CASRGGLGETETQYF.

The gene calls are TRBV5-1 and TRBJ2-2; D not resolved. Trimming cost V 2 bases and J 6 bases, with 5 bases left between them. Germline V gene data show CDR1 as SGHRS and CDR2 as YFSETQ. The CDR3 runs to 12 residues. CDR3 in DNA: TGCGCCAGCAGCTTTAATTCCGGGGAGCTGTTTTTT. Residues: CASSFNSGELFF.

The table lists this clonotype with a few counts. The chain combines TRBV4-1 with TRBJ2-3; 10 positions agree with TRBD1. V shed 0 bases and J 0 bases; nucleotides not matched to a gene: 6. There are 18 residues in the CDR3. The germline gives CDR1 MGHRA, CDR2 YSYEKL. CDR3 residues: CASSQEPGQGPSTDTQYF. CDR3 bases: TGCGCCAGCAGCCAAGAACCGGGACAGGGGCCTAGCACAGATACGCAGTATTTT.

This clonotype showed up just a few times. J is TRBJ2-1 and V is TRBV6-5; D may match TRBD1 or TRBD2 (5 bases each). The CDR3 runs 15 residues. Trimming took off 2 bases at V and 1 base at J, with 9 bases between the two ends. Per germline, CDR1 MNHEY and CDR2 SVGAGI. The CDR3: CASSYEGFSYNEQFF. In nucleotides, the CDR3 is TGTGCCAGCAGTTACGAGGGGTTTTCCTACAATGAGCAGTTCTTC.

This clonotype was found a few times. CDR3 protein: CSASPLLAGAPGQYF. The CDR3 DNA sequence: TGCAGTGCTAGTCCCCTACTAGCGGGGGCCCCCGGCCAGTACTTC. The V call is TRBV20-1, the J call TRBJ2-5; 11 bases fit TRBD2. Trimming at V came to 3 bases and at J to 10 bases, leaving 13 bases not matched to a gene. Germline values: CDR1 DFQATT, CDR2 SNEGSKA (reference sequence). The CDR3 is 15 amino acids.

This clonotype was picked up many times. CDR3 in amino acids: CATSDSDYNEQFF. CDR3 nucleotides: TGTGCCACCAGTGATTCTGACTACAATGAGCAGTTCTTC. The chain recombines TRBV24-1 with TRBJ2-1; D uncertain. The germline CDR1 and CDR2 sequences are KGHDR and SFDVKD. The CDR3 covers 13 residues. Trimming removed 2 bases from V and 3 bases from J, with 4 bases in between.

This clonotype was seen a handful of times. The chain couples TRBV14 to TRBJ2-1; possible D gene TRBD1, 6 bases. Looked up from germline, CDR1 is SGHDN and CDR2 is FVKESK. The CDR3 totals 16 residues. The V end lost 7 bases, the J end lost 6 bases, and 22 bases lay between the germline ends. The CDR3 reads CASNARDTQGANEQFF. The CDR3 DNA reads TGTGCCAGCAACGCCCGGGACACCCAAGGGGCCAATGAGCAGTTCTTC.

This clonotype has just a few counts. V is TRBV28 and J is TRBJ1-6, with unresolved D. The germline V gene encodes CDR1 MDHEN and CDR2 SYDVKM. This CDR3 region has 14 residues. Trimming removed 2 bases at V and 7 bases at J, with 9 bases between. CDR3 in amino acids: CASSLPGANSPLHF. DNA of the CDR3: TGTGCCAGCAGTTTACCGGGAGCCAATTCACCCCTCCACTTT.

This clonotype was counted ten times or more. The rearrangement joins TRBV3-1 to TRBJ1-4; D is uncertain. The CDR3 length is 16 residues. The V end was cut by 0 bases, the J end by 5 bases, with 13 bases between. Looked up from germline, CDR1 is LGHDT and CDR2 is YNNKEL (reference sequence). The DNA of the CDR3 is TGTGCCAGCAGCCAAGATTTCGTACAGCCAAATGAAAAACTGTTTTTT. Its protein is CASSQDFVQPNEKLFF.